The 11 T cell receptor beta chains given below trace back to one sample, sequenced in a study of graft-versus-host responses after intestinal transplantation. Sequenced by immunoSEQ multiplex PCR; TCRdb stores in-frame clones only, minus some. The table shows 80,000 to 100,000 clones, with 80% to 95% occurring only once. Their recognized antigens are unknown. The material was unstimulated CD4+ T cells sorted from spleen or lymph node cells, obtained before intestinal transplant. The receptors shown here come from a human donor who received an intestinal transplant.

The J gene is TRBJ2-2, the V gene TRBV4-1, with 7 bases fitting TRBD1. CDR3 length equals 17 residues. The germline V gene has CDR1 MGHRA and CDR2 YSYEKL. V shed 1 base and J 2 bases; nucleotides not matched to a gene: 7. The CDR3 nucleotides read TGCGCCAGCAGCCAAGTTAGGACAGGAGTTAACACCGGGGAGCTGTTTTTT. Translating gives CASSQVRTGVNTGELFF.

V and J are TRBV4-2 and TRBJ2-3; D possibly corresponds to TRBD2 (5 bases). V lost 0 bases to trimming and J lost 1 base, with 11 bases between them. Germline assignment: CDR1 LGHNA and CDR2 YNFKEQ. The CDR3 totals 16 residues. CDR3 protein: CASSQDLRDRTDTQYF. CDR3 in DNA: TGTGCCAGCAGCCAAGACCTACGGGATCGCACAGATACGCAGTATTTT.

This chain connects TRBV28 to TRBJ2-2; a weak D match, TRBD2 (5 bases). V lost 6 bases to trimming and J lost 9 bases, with 14 bases between them. This CDR3 is 13 amino acids long. Germline CDR1 is MDHEN and CDR2 is SYDVKM. The CDR3 spells CASSETSKRELFF. The CDR3 nucleotides read TGTGCCAGCAGCGAAACTAGTAAGCGGGAGCTGTTTTTT.

The chain has TRBV7-9 and TRBJ2-1; no clear D. CDR3 length: 13 residues. Germline CDR1 reads SEHNR; CDR2 reads FQNEAQ (reference sequence). With 0 bases removed from V and 4 bases from J, the gap between germline ends came to 4 bases. As DNA, the CDR3 is TGTGCCAGCAGCTTAGCTATTTACAATGAGCAGTTCTTC. It is translated as CASSLAIYNEQFF.

J is TRBJ1-1 and V is TRBV6-5, with D possibly TRBD1 on 5 matching bases. Germline V gene lookup returns CDR1 MNHEY and CDR2 SVGAGI. The CDR3 consists of 15 residues. V gave up 4 bases and J gave up 1 base, with 13 bases separating them. The CDR3 sequence is CASSSRTGGNTEAFF. The CDR3 bases are TGTGCCAGCAGTTCTCGTACCGGGGGGAACACTGAAGCTTTCTTT.

The V gene is TRBV6-1, the J gene TRBJ1-1, with D perhaps matching TRBD1 (5 bases). The CDR3 consists of 14 residues. V was shortened by 2 bases and J by 3 bases, with 10 bases between the two germline ends. The V gene's germline CDR1 is MNHNS and CDR2 SASEGT. Written as DNA, the CDR3 is TGTGCCAGCAGTGAAATGGAAGGGGACACTGAAGCTTTCTTT. This codes for CASSEMEGDTEAFF.

This chain uses TRBV5-6 with TRBJ2-3; D gene ambiguous. CDR3 size: 17 residues. The ends were cut back, 1 base at V and 2 bases at J, with 17 bases in the middle. The germline CDR1 and CDR2 sequences are SGHDT and YYEEEE. The CDR3 sequence is CASSLHRTRIVTDTQYF. CDR3 bases: TGTGCCAGCAGCTTGCATCGCACGCGCATAGTCACAGATACGCAGTATTTT.

The V gene is TRBV7-2, the J gene TRBJ2-2; D ambiguous. Looked up from germline, CDR1 is SGHTA and CDR2 is FQGNSA. Trimming removed 0 bases at V and 7 bases at J, with 12 bases between. The length of the CDR3 is 15 residues. The CDR3, as DNA: TGTGCCAGCAGCTTAGCTTTCCGGCCGGGCGGGGAGCTGTTTTTT. Translation gives CASSLAFRPGGELFF.

This chain connects TRBV9 to TRBJ1-2, with D maybe TRBD1 (6 bases). This CDR3 is 15 amino acids long. The V end was cut by 0 bases, the J end by 5 bases, with 14 bases between. The V gene's germline CDR1 is SGDLS and CDR2 YYNGEE. This CDR3 reads CASSVGGRQGYGYTF. The CDR3 DNA is TGTGCCAGCAGCGTAGGGGGCCGGCAGGGGTATGGCTACACCTTC.

V usage is TRBV6-1 and J usage is TRBJ2-1; TRBD2 matches at 7 bases. With V trimmed by 2 bases and J by 7 bases, 8 bases remained unmatched. This CDR3 contains 15 residues. Germline CDR1 and CDR2: MNHNS and SASEGT. The CDR3 DNA reads TGTGCCAGCAGTGAATTGGGGGGAGGGCCGAATGAGCAGTTCTTC. Translating it yields CASSELGGGPNEQFF.

J is TRBJ2-3 and V is TRBV5-6, with TRBD2 matching over 13 bases. This CDR3 is built from 17 residues. With 0 bases clipped from V and 3 bases from J, the junction kept 4 bases outside the gene matches. CDR1 is SGHDT and CDR2 is YYEEEE in the germline V gene. The chain's CDR3 is CASSLATSGGATDTQYF. The CDR3 coding sequence is TGTGCCAGCAGCTTGGCCACTAGCGGGGGGGCGACAGATACGCAGTATTTT.